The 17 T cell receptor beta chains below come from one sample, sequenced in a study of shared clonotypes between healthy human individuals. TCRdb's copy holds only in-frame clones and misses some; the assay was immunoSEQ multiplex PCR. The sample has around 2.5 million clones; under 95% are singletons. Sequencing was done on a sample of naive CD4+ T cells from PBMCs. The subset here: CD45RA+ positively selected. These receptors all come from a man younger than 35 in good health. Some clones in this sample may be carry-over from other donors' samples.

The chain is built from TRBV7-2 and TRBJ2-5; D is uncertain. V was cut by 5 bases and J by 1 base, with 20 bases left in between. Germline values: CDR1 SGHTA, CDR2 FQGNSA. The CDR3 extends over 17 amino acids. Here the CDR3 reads CASSPVFFQHPQETQYF. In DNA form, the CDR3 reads TGTGCCAGCAGCCCTGTTTTTTTCCAACACCCCCAAGAGACCCAGTACTTC.

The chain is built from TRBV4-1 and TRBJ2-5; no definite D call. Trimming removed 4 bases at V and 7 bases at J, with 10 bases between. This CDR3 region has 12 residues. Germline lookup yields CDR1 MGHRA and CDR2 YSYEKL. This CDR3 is CASSLPSGTQYF. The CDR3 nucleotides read TGCGCCAGCAGCCTCCCGTCAGGGACCCAGTACTTC.

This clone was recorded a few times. The CDR3 DNA sequence: TGTGCCAGCAGCCACACCTTAGCCAAAAACATTCAGTACTTC. It translates to CASSHTLAKNIQYF. This chain links TRBV6-4 with TRBJ2-4; unclear D gene. Trimming shortened V by 6 bases and J by 0 bases, and 9 bases separated the two germline ends. Per the germline V gene, CDR1 is MRHNA and CDR2 is SNTAGT. This CDR3 has 14 residues.

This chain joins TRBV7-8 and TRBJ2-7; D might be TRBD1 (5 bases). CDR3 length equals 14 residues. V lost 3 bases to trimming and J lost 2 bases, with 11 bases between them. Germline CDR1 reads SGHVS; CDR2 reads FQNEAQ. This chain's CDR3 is CASSFDRIPYEQYF. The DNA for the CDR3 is TGTGCCAGCAGCTTCGACAGAATCCCCTACGAGCAGTACTTC.

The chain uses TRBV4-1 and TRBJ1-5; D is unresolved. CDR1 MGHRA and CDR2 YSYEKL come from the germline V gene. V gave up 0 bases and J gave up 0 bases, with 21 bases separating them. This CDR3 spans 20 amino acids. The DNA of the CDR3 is TGCGCCAGCAGCCAAGATATACAGCCTCTACGCCTCTATAGCAATCAGCCCCAGCATTTT. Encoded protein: CASSQDIQPLRLYSNQPQHF.

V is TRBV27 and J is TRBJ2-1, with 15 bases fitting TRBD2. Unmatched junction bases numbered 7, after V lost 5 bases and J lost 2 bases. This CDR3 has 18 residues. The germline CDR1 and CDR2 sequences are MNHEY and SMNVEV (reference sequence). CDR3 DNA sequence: TGTGCCAGCAGTCTTAGGACTAGCGGGAGGGCCGCCTACAATGAGCAGTTCTTC. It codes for CASSLRTSGRAAYNEQFF.

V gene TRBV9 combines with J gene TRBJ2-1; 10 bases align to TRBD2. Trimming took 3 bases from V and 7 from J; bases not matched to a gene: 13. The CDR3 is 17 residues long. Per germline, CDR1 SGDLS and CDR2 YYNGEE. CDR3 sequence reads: CASSGDYGLAGENEQFF. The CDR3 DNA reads TGTGCCAGCAGCGGGGATTATGGGCTAGCGGGAGAGAATGAGCAGTTCTTC.

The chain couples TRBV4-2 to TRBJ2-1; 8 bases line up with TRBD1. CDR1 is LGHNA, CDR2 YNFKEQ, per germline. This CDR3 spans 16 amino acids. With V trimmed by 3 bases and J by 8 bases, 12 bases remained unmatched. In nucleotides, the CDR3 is TGTGCCAGCAGCCACCCGGGACAGGATGAGATGGATGAGCAGTTCTTC. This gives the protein CASSHPGQDEMDEQFF.

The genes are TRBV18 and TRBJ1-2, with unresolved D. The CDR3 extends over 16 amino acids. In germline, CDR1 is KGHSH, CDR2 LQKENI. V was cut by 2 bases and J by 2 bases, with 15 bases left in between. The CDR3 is CASSPWEVKLNYGYTF. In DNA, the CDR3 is TGTGCCAGCTCACCATGGGAGGTGAAACTAAACTATGGCTACACCTTC.

CDR3 region: CASSQGMLAGRDTGELFF. CDR3 coding DNA: TGTGCCAGCAGCCAGGGAATGCTAGCGGGCCGCGACACCGGGGAGCTGTTTTTT. This chain links TRBV14 with TRBJ2-2; 8 bases are shared with TRBD2. Per germline, CDR1 SGHDN and CDR2 FVKESK. CDR3 length: 18 amino acids. V was pared by 3 bases and J by 3 bases, with 12 bases of the junction left unmatched.

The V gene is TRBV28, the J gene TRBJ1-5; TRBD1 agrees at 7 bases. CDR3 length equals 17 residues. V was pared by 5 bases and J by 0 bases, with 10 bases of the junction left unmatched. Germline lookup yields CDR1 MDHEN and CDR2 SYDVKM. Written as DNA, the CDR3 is TGTGCCAGCAGTCTCCGACAGGGAGGAAATAGCAATCAGCCCCAGCATTTT. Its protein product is CASSLRQGGNSNQPQHF.

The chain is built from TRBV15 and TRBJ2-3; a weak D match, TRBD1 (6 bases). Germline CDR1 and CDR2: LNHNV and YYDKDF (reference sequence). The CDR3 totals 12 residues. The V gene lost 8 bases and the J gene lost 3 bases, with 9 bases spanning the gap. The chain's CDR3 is CATGGGTDTQYF. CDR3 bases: TGTGCCACCGGGGGCGGGACAGATACGCAGTATTTT.

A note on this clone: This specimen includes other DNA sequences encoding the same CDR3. The CDR3 reads CASSSGSYEQYF. As DNA, the CDR3 is TGTGCCTCCTCCTCGGGTTCCTACGAGCAGTACTTC. The chain links TRBV28 to TRBJ2-7; no reliable D call. Trimming took 11 bases from V and 1 from J, leaving 12 bases between them. Looked up from germline, CDR1 is MDHEN and CDR2 is SYDVKM. The CDR3 is 12 residues long.

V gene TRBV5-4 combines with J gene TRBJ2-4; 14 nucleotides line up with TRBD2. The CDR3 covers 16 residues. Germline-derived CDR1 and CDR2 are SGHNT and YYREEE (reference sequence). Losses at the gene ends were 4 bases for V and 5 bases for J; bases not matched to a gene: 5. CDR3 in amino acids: CASSLGTSGSQNIQYF. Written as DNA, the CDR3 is TGTGCCAGCAGCCTGGGGACTAGCGGGAGTCAAAACATTCAGTACTTC.

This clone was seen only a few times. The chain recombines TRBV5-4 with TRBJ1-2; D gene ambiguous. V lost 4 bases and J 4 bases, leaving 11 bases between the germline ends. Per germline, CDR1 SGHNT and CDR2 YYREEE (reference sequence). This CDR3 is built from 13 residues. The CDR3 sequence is CASSLSLSYGYTF. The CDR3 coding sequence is TGTGCCAGCAGCCTCAGTTTAAGCTATGGCTACACCTTC.

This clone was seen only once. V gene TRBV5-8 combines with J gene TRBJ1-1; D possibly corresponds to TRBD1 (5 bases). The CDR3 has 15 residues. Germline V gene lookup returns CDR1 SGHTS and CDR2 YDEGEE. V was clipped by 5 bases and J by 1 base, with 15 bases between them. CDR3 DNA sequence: TGTGCCAGCAGTTCAGGCAGGGCTTCGAACACTGAAGCTTTCTTT. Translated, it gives CASSSGRASNTEAFF. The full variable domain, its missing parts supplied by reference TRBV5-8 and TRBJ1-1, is EAGVTQSPTHLIKTRGQQATLRCSPISGHTSVYWYQQALGLGLQFLLWYDEGEERNRGNFPPRFSGRQFPNYSSELNVNALELEDSALYLCASSSGRASNTEAFFGQGTRLTVV.

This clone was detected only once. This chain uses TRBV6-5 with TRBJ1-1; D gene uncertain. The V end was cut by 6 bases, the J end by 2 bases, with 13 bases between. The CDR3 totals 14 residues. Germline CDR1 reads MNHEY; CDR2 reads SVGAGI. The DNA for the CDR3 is TGTGCCAGCAGGGACGGGGAATACAACACTGAAGCTTTCTTT. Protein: CASRDGEYNTEAFF.